A single sample gave rise to the 7 T cell receptor beta chains below, sequenced in a study of blood T cell repertoires in COVID-19. TCRdb's copy holds only in-frame clones and misses some; the assay was immunoSEQ multiplex PCR. The table has around 92,000 clones, 75% to 85% seen once. The sequencing sample was made of peripheral blood. The receptors come from an elderly woman with acute or convalescent COVID-19.

There are a few counts of this clone. This chain links TRBV6-6 with TRBJ2-3, with 10 bases identical to TRBD2. V shed 7 bases and J 1 base; nucleotides not matched to a gene: 2. Germline CDR1 reads MNHNY; CDR2 reads SVGAGI (reference sequence). The CDR3 totals 14 residues. In DNA form, the CDR3 reads TGTGCCAGCAAGCGGGAGGGCCGCACAGATACGCAGTATTTT. Protein: CASKREGRTDTQYF.

The J gene is TRBJ2-1, the V gene TRBV19; D might be TRBD2 (5 bases). Germline V gene sequence: CDR1 LNHDA, CDR2 SQIVND (reference sequence). V lost 2 bases to trimming and J lost 0 bases, with 8 bases between them. This CDR3 has 15 amino acids. DNA for the CDR3: TGTGCCAGTAGTATATCGCGGGCCTCCTACAATGAGCAGTTCTTC. This sequence encodes CASSISRASYNEQFF.

This chain links TRBV19 with TRBJ1-4, with D hard to call. Germline values: CDR1 LNHDA, CDR2 SQIVND (reference sequence). This CDR3 region has 11 residues. Trimming removed 5 bases from V and 7 bases from J, with 5 bases in between. The CDR3: CASSAGEKLFF. CDR3 DNA sequence: TGTGCCAGTAGTGCGGGTGAAAAACTGTTTTTT.

This rearrangement joins TRBV7-2 to TRBJ1-1; D not resolved. The CDR3 covers 11 residues. Trimming removed 5 bases at V and 3 bases at J, with 4 bases between. Germline loops: CDR1 SGHTA, CDR2 FQGNSA. The CDR3 here is CASSQYTEAFF. The CDR3 DNA reads as TGTGCCAGCAGCCAATACACTGAAGCTTTCTTT.

This clone was counted once. The V and J genes are TRBV28 and TRBJ2-5; D remains unclear. Per the germline V gene, CDR1 is MDHEN and CDR2 is SYDVKM. Trimming removed 3 bases at V and 4 bases at J, with 9 bases between. This CDR3 is built from 13 residues. This chain's CDR3 is CASSFQVIETQYF. In DNA, the CDR3 is TGTGCCAGCAGTTTTCAGGTGATAGAGACCCAGTACTTC.

The rearrangement joins TRBV4-1 to TRBJ1-3; D uncertain. Per germline, CDR1 MGHRA and CDR2 YSYEKL. V dropped 1 base and J dropped 7 bases, with 8 bases sitting between them. The CDR3 is 13 amino acids. The CDR3 loop is CASSQAVRNTIYF. CDR3 bases: TGCGCCAGCAGCCAAGCTGTACGGAACACCATATATTTT.

The V gene is TRBV3-1 (or the pseudogene TRBV3-2), the J gene TRBJ2-7; the D is unclear. The CDR3 extends over 17 amino acids. Trimming cost V 1 base and J 6 bases, with 22 bases left between them. The V gene's germline CDR1 is LGHDT and CDR2 YNNKEL (reference sequence). The CDR3 spells CASSQAPSPGAVSEQYF. The CDR3 DNA reads as TGTGCCAGCAGCCAAGCCCCCAGCCCAGGCGCTGTCTCCGAGCAGTACTTC.